These 30 T cell receptor beta chains were sequenced from one sample in a study of cytomegalovirus exposure and HLA in healthy donors. The PCR contained 60 Vbeta and 13 Jbeta primers. TCRdb keeps only in-frame clones here, not all; method: immunoSEQ multiplex PCR. Altogether about 140,000 clones are present, 73% being singletons, with the ten largest covering over 1%. Sequenced input: PBMCs. These receptors all come from a woman between 35 and 50 years old in good health and CMV-seronegative.

This sequence joins TRBV28 and TRBJ2-1; weak D call: TRBD2 (7 bases). This CDR3 comprises 14 residues. Trimming took 6 bases from V and 7 from J, leaving 16 bases between them. CDR1 and CDR2 from the germline V gene are MDHEN and SYDVKM. CDR3 in DNA: TGTGCCAGCAGAGGAGGGGGGGCGGGTAATGAGCAGTTCTTC. Translation: CASRGGGAGNEQFF.

The rearrangement joins TRBV15 to TRBJ1-1, with D perhaps TRBD1 (5 bases). This CDR3 has 15 residues. Trimming took off 0 bases at V and 0 bases at J, with 8 bases between the two ends. Germline-derived CDR1 and CDR2 are LNHNV and YYDKDF (reference sequence). Here the CDR3 DNA reads TGTGCCACCAGCAGAGATTTAGGGGTGAACACTGAAGCTTTCTTT. Amino acid sequence: CATSRDLGVNTEAFF.

This clone has just one count. V and J are TRBV13 and TRBJ1-5; no firm D call. CDR3 length: 14 amino acids. Trimming pared 4 bases from V and 1 base from J, leaving 8 bases between. The V gene's germline CDR1 is PRHDT and CDR2 FYEKMQ (reference sequence). CDR3 protein: CASSSGRSNQPQHF. CDR3 DNA: TGTGCCAGCAGCTCCGGGAGAAGCAATCAGCCCCAGCATTTT.

The chain joins TRBV10-3 to TRBJ2-2, with D possibly being TRBD1 (5 bases). This CDR3 comprises 18 residues. V was cut by 2 bases and J by 6 bases, with 22 bases left in between. Per germline, CDR1 ENHRY and CDR2 SYGVKD. In DNA, the CDR3 is TGTGCCATCAGTGAGCAAAGGGGATTGGCAGGCCAAGCCGGGGAGCTGTTTTTT. Translated: CAISEQRGLAGQAGELFF.

J is TRBJ1-1 and V is TRBV28, with unresolved D. CDR1 is MDHEN and CDR2 is SYDVKM in the germline V gene. CDR3 size: 15 residues. The germline V and J ends were trimmed by 1 base and 1 base, with 10 bases remaining between them. This CDR3 is CASSLLGRQNTEAFF. The DNA for the CDR3 is TGTGCCAGCAGTTTATTAGGCAGACAGAACACTGAAGCTTTCTTT.

V is TRBV10-1 and J is TRBJ1-6; D call uncertain. The CDR3 length is 16 residues. The V gene's germline CDR1 is WNHNN and CDR2 SYGVQD (reference sequence). Trimming took 0 bases from V and 9 from J, leaving 15 bases between them. This chain's CDR3 is CASSESLVEPISPLHF. The CDR3, as DNA: TGCGCCAGCAGTGAGTCCTTAGTTGAGCCGATTTCACCCCTCCACTTT.

J is TRBJ2-7 and V is TRBV15; D not resolved. The CDR3 totals 14 residues. Germline V lookup: CDR1 LNHNV, CDR2 YYDKDF (reference sequence). Trimming took off 1 base at V and 3 bases at J, with 10 bases between the two ends. The CDR3 DNA is TGTGCCACCAGCAGAGTACTTCAAGACTACGAGCAGTACTTC. Amino acids: CATSRVLQDYEQYF.

CDR3 sequence reads: CASSSGLSYEQYF. CDR3 nucleotide sequence: TGTGCCAGTAGTTCAGGGTTAAGCTACGAGCAGTACTTC. The chain joins TRBV19 to TRBJ2-7; D perhaps matches TRBD1 (5 bases). Germline lookup yields CDR1 LNHDA and CDR2 SQIVND (reference sequence). The germline V and J ends were trimmed by 5 bases and 3 bases, with 11 bases remaining between them. The CDR3 length is 13 residues.

The V call is TRBV27, the J call TRBJ1-2, with D unresolved. Germline CDR1 and CDR2: MNHEY and SMNVEV (reference sequence). The CDR3 length is 13 residues. Deletions cut 6 bases from V and 0 bases from J, with 8 bases between. DNA for the CDR3: TGTGCCAGCAGAGACTCTGCTAACTATGGCTACACCTTC. Translation gives CASRDSANYGYTF.

The sample holds a few counts of this clone. The chain has TRBV6-1 and TRBJ1-1; D is undetermined. The V and J ends lost 4 bases and 3 bases respectively, with 9 bases between them. Germline V gene lookup returns CDR1 MNHNS and CDR2 SASEGT. The CDR3 is 13 amino acids. The CDR3 region has the DNA TGTGCCAGCAGTGGAGTGGTGGACACTGAAGCTTTCTTT. This codes for CASSGVVDTEAFF.

J is TRBJ2-2 and V is TRBV5-1, with D possibly TRBD2 on 6 matching bases. From germline, CDR1 is SGHRS and CDR2 YFSETQ. This CDR3 spans 14 amino acids. Trimming removed 5 bases at V and 7 bases at J, with 15 bases between. The CDR3 loop reads CASRVGGDDGELFF. CDR3 DNA: TGCGCCAGCAGAGTAGGAGGGGACGACGGGGAGCTGTTTTTT.

The V call is TRBV5-1, the J call TRBJ2-1, with TRBD1 matching over 11 bases. J gave up 8 bases and V 5 bases, and 6 bases lay outside the gene matches. CDR1 and CDR2 (germline): SGHRS, YFSETQ. The CDR3 has 14 residues. In nucleotides, the CDR3 is TGCGCCAGCAGAACGGACAGGGGGCGGGATGAGCAGTTCTTC. Translating gives CASRTDRGRDEQFF.

This sequence joins TRBV4-2 and TRBJ2-1, with 15 bases matching TRBD2. V shed 0 bases, J shed 5 bases, and the junction held 5 bases outside the gene matches. This CDR3 contains 18 residues. Per germline, CDR1 LGHNA and CDR2 YNFKEQ. CDR3 sequence reads: CASSQEWTSGGAHNEQFF. The CDR3, as DNA: TGTGCCAGCAGCCAAGAGTGGACTAGCGGGGGGGCCCACAATGAGCAGTTCTTC.

The rearrangement uses TRBV9 and TRBJ1-2, with 8 bases fitting TRBD1. V shed 4 bases and J 8 bases; nucleotides not matched to a gene: 10. The CDR3 is made up of 14 amino acids. The germline gives CDR1 SGDLS, CDR2 YYNGEE. CDR3 sequence: CASSPSDRGYGYTF. As DNA, the CDR3 is TGTGCCAGCAGCCCAAGTGACAGGGGATACGGCTACACCTTC.

The rearrangement links TRBV11-2 to TRBJ2-5; maybe TRBD1 (5 bases). The germline V gene has CDR1 SGHAT and CDR2 FQNNGV. The CDR3 runs 15 residues. V lost 2 bases, J lost 4 bases, and 14 bases lay in between. CDR3 sequence reads: CASSLIGVGGETQYF. The CDR3 DNA sequence: TGTGCCAGCAGCTTAATAGGGGTGGGTGGAGAGACCCAGTACTTC.

This clone was seen a few times. V gene TRBV6-5 combines with J gene TRBJ1-2, with D possibly being TRBD1 (5 bases). This CDR3 contains 13 residues. Deletions cut 0 bases from V and 8 bases from J, with 10 bases between. CDR1 and CDR2 from the germline V gene are MNHEY and SVGAGI. As DNA, the CDR3 is TGTGCCAGCAGTTACTCGGCGGGGACGGGCTACACCTTC. Translation: CASSYSAGTGYTF.

The J gene is TRBJ2-7, the V gene TRBV6-1, with 7 bases lining up with TRBD1. There are 14 residues in the CDR3. The trim removed 7 bases at V and 2 bases at J, leaving 8 bases unmatched. The germline CDR1 and CDR2 sequences are MNHNS and SASEGT. This chain's CDR3 is CASKGARVTYEQYF. The CDR3 nucleotides are TGTGCCAGCAAGGGGGCTCGGGTAACCTACGAGCAGTACTTC.

This clone appeared once. V is TRBV7-2 and J is TRBJ2-3; D remains ambiguous. The germline gives CDR1 SGHTA, CDR2 FQGNSA. V gave up 1 base and J gave up 7 bases, with 9 bases separating them. This CDR3 contains 13 residues. CDR3 DNA sequence: TGTGCCAGCAGCTTAGACGGTCTCTATACGCAGTATTTT. This codes for CASSLDGLYTQYF. The full variable domain, with the rest looked up from reference TRBV7-2 and TRBJ2-3, is GAGVSQSPSNKVTEKGKDVELRCDPISGHTALYWYRQSLGQGLEFLIYFQGNSAPDKSGLPSDRFSAERTGGSVSTLTIQRTQQEDSAVYLCASSLDGLYTQYFGPGTRLTVL.

Only a few counts were recorded for this clone. The CDR3 protein is CASSWTSGVDEQYF. The CDR3 nucleotides read TGTGCCAGCAGCTGGACTAGCGGGGTCGACGAGCAGTACTTC. The rearrangement joins TRBV5-4 to TRBJ2-7; 12 nucleotides line up with TRBD2. The CDR3 covers 14 residues. V lost 3 bases to trimming and J lost 5 bases; unmatched junction nucleotides: 3. Per the germline V gene, CDR1 is SGHNT and CDR2 is YYREEE (reference sequence).

V gene TRBV7-9 combines with J gene TRBJ2-1, with D perhaps TRBD1 (5 bases). V was clipped by 3 bases and J by 6 bases, with 12 bases between them. In germline, CDR1 is SEHNR, CDR2 FQNEAQ (reference sequence). This CDR3 is built from 14 residues. Here the CDR3 reads CASSFGRAINEQFF. CDR3 nucleotides: TGTGCCAGCAGCTTTGGCAGGGCCATCAATGAGCAGTTCTTC.

This clone was recorded once. The J gene is TRBJ1-2, the V gene TRBV7-2; possible D gene TRBD1, 6 bases. The germline V and J ends were trimmed by 1 base and 4 bases, with 13 bases remaining between them. Germline V gives CDR1 SGHTA, CDR2 FQGNSA. The CDR3 is 15 amino acids. CDR3 residues: CASSLGEGGSYGYTF. CDR3 sequence (DNA): TGTGCCAGCAGCTTAGGGGAGGGGGGAAGCTATGGCTACACCTTC.

The DNA for the CDR3 is TGTGCCAGCAGTGGGACACAGGGTGGCACAGATACGCAGTATTTT. It encodes CASSGTQGGTDTQYF. J is TRBJ2-3 and V is TRBV6-1, with a weak D call TRBD1 (6 bases). The CDR3 extends over 15 amino acids. V lost 4 bases to trimming and J lost 1 base, with 12 bases between them. Germline lookup yields CDR1 MNHNS and CDR2 SASEGT.

The chain recombines TRBV5-4 with TRBJ2-7; unclear D gene. Per the germline V gene, CDR1 is SGHNT and CDR2 is YYREEE (reference sequence). This CDR3 region has 13 residues. V gave up 4 bases and J gave up 5 bases, with 13 bases separating them. CDR3 sequence: CASSPAEQDEQYF. CDR3 DNA sequence: TGTGCCAGCAGCCCGGCGGAACAAGACGAGCAGTACTTC.

This chain uses TRBV2 with TRBJ2-1; a possible D gene is TRBD2 (5 bases). V was clipped by 7 bases and J by 0 bases, with 13 bases between them. Looked up from germline, CDR1 is SNHLY and CDR2 is FYNNEI. CDR3 length: 15 amino acids. This CDR3 reads CASTPPGYSYNEQFF. The CDR3 region has the DNA TGTGCCAGCACACCGCCGGGGTACTCCTACAATGAGCAGTTCTTC. The variable domain in full, with the rest retrieved from reference TRBV2 and TRBJ2-1, is EPEVTQTPSHQVTQMGQEVILRCVPISNHLYFYWYRQILGQKVEFLVSFYNNEISEKSEIFDDQFSVERPDGSNFTLKIRSTKLEDSAMYFCASTPPGYSYNEQFFGPGTRLTVL.

DNA for the CDR3: TGTGCCAGCAGTCTTTCAGGGGACGTCACTGAAGCTTTCTTT. Translation gives CASSLSGDVTEAFF. The chain carries TRBV2 and TRBJ1-1; tentatively, D is TRBD1 (6 bases). CDR1 SNHLY and CDR2 FYNNEI come from the germline V gene. The length of the CDR3 is 14 residues. V was trimmed by 5 bases and J by 4 bases, leaving 14 bases between them.

The chain recombines TRBV18 with TRBJ1-4; D ambiguous. This CDR3 contains 16 residues. Germline V CDR1 and CDR2: KGHSH, LQKENI. Trimming removed 2 bases at V and 7 bases at J, with 17 bases between. CDR3 residues: CASSPEAVTISEKLFF. The CDR3 nucleotides are TGTGCCAGCTCACCAGAGGCAGTAACCATTAGTGAAAAACTGTTTTTT.

The V call is TRBV5-1, the J call TRBJ1-5, with no clear D. V was cut by 2 bases and J by 4 bases, with 13 bases left in between. Germline loops: CDR1 SGHRS, CDR2 YFSETQ. The CDR3 extends over 15 amino acids. CDR3 protein: CASSLSSSLNQPQHF. CDR3 DNA sequence: TGCGCCAGCAGCTTAAGTTCCTCTCTAAATCAGCCCCAGCATTTT.

The rearrangement uses TRBV25-1 and TRBJ1-1, with TRBD1 matching over 7 bases. CDR3 length: 13 residues. Germline CDR1 reads MGHDK; CDR2 reads SYGVNS. The V gene end was trimmed by 7 bases and the J gene end by 6 bases; junction bases not matched to a gene: 8. CDR3 amino acids: CASTRQGAAEAFF. DNA of the CDR3: TGTGCCAGCACAAGACAGGGTGCCGCTGAAGCTTTCTTT.

The chain carries TRBV28 and TRBJ1-2, with 9 bases identical to TRBD1. The CDR3 length is 16 residues. Germline trimming cut 0 bases from V and 5 bases from J; bases unmatched to any gene: 7. The germline V gene encodes CDR1 MDHEN and CDR2 SYDVKM. The CDR3 DNA sequence: TGTGCCAGCAGTTTATGGCCAACAGGGGGCGCATATGGCTACACCTTC. It encodes CASSLWPTGGAYGYTF.

This sequence joins TRBV5-1 and TRBJ2-1, with 7 bases matching TRBD1. Germline loops: CDR1 SGHRS, CDR2 YFSETQ. The junction had 2 bases not matched to a gene; V was cut back by 1 base and J by 7 bases. The CDR3 is 13 amino acids. The CDR3, as DNA: TGCGCCAGCAGCTTGTCCAGGGGGAATGAGCAGTTCTTC. Its translation: CASSLSRGNEQFF.